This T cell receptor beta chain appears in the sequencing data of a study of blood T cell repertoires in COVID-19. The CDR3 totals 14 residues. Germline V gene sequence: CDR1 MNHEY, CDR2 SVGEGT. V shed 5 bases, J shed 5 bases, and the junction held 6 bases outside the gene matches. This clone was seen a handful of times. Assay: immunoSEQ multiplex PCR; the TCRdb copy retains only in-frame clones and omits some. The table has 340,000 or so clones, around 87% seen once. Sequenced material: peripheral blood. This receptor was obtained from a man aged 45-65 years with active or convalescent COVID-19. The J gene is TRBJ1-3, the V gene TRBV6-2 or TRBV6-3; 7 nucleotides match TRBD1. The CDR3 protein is CASSPGQIRNTIYF. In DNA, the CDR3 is TGTGCCAGCAGTCCGGGACAGATACGAAACACCATATATTTT.